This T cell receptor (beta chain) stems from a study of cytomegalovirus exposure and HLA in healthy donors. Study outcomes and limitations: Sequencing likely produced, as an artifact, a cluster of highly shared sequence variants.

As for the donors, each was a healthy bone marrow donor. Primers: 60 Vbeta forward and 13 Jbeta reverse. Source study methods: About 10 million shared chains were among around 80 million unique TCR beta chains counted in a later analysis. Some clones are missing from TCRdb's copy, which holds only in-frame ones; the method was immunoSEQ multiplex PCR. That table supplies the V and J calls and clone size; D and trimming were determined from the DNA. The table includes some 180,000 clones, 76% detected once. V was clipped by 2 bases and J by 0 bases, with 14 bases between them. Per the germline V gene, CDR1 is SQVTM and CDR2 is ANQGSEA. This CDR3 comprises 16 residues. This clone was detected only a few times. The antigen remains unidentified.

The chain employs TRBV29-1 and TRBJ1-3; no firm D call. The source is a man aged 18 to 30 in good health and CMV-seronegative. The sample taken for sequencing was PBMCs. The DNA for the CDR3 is TGCAGCGTTGAAAGCTTTCCCCGGGTCTCTGGAAACACCATATATTTT. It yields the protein CSVESFPRVSGNTIYF.